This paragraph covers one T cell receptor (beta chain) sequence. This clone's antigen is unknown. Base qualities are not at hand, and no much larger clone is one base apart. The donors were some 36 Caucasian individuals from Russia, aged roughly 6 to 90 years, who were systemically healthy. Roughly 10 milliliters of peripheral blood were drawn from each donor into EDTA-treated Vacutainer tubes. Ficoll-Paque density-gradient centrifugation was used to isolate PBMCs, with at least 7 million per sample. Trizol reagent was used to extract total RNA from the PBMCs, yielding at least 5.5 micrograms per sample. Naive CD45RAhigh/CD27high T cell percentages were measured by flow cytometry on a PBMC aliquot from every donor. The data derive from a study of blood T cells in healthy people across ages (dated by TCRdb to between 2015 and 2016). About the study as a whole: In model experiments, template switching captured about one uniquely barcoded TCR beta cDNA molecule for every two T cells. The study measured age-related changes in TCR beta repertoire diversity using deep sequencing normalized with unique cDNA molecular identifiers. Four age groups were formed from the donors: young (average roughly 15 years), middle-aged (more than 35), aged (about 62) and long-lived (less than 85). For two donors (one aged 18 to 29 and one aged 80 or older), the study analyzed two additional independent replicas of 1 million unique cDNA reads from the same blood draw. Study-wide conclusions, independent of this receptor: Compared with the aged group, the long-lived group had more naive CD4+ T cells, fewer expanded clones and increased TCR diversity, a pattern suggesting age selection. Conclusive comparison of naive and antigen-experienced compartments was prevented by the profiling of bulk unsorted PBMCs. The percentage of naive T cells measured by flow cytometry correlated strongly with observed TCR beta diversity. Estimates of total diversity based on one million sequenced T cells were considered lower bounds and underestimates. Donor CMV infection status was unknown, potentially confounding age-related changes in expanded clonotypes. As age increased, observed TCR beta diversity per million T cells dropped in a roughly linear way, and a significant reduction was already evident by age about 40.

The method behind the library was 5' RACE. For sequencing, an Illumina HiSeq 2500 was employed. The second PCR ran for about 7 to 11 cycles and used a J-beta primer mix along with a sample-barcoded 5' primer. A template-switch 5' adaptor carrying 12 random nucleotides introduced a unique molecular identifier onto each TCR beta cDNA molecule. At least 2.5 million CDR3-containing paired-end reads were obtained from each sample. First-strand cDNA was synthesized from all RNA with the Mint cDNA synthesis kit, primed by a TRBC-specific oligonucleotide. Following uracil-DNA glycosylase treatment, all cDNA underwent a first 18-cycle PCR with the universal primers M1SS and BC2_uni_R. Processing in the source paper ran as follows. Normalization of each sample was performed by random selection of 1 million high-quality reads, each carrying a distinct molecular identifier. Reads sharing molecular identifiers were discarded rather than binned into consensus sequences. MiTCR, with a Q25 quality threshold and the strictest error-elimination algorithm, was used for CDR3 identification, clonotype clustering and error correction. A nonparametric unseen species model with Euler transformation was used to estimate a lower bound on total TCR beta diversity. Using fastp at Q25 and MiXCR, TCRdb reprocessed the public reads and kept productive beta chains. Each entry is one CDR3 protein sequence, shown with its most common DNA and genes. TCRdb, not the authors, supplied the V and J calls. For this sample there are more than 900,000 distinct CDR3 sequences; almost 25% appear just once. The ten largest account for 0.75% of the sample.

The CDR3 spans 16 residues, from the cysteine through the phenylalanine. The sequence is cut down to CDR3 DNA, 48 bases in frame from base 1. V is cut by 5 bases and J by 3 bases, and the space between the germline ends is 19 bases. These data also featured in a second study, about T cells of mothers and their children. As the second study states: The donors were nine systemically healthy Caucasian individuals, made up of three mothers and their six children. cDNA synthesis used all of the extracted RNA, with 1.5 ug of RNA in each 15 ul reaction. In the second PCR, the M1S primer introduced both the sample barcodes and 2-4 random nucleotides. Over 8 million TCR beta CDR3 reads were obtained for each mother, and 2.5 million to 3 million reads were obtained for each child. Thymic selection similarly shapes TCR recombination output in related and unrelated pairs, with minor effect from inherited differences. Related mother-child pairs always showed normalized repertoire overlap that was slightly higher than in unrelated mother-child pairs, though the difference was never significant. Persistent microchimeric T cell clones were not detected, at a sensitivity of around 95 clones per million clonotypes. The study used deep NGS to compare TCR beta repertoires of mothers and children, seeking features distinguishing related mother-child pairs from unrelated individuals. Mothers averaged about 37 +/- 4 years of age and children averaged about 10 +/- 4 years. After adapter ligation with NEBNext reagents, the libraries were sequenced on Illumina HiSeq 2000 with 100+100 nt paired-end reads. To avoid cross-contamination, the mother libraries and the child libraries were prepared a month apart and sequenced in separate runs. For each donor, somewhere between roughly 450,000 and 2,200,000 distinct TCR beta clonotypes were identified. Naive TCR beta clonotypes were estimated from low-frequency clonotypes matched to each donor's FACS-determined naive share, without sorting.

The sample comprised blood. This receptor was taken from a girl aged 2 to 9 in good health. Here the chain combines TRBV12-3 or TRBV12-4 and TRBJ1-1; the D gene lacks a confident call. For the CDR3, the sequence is CASSKSLVTQYTEAFF. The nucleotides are TGTGCCAGCAGTAAATCCCTGGTGACACAATACACTGAAGCTTTCTTT.